One and the same sample provided the 7 T cell receptor beta chains below, sequenced in a study of blood T cell repertoires in COVID-19. Only in-frame clones appear in the TCRdb table, and some are missing; sequencing was by immunoSEQ multiplex PCR. The repertoire has 490,000 or so clones, 85% to 90% of them found once; the top ten carry 1.8%. Sequencing was carried out using PBMCs or T cells enriched from blood (not recorded which). The source of these receptors is a woman aged 40 to 49 who had recovered from COVID-19.

The rearrangement joins TRBV5-1 to TRBJ1-5, with 7 bases lining up with TRBD1. V shed 4 bases, J shed 3 bases, and the junction held 4 bases outside the gene matches. The CDR3 is 14 amino acids. Germline lookup yields CDR1 SGHRS and CDR2 YFSETQ. In DNA form, the CDR3 reads TGCGCCAGCAGCCCTACAGGGGTCAATCAGCCCCAGCATTTT. Translating it yields CASSPTGVNQPQHF.

V gene TRBV19 combines with J gene TRBJ1-1, with D possibly being TRBD1 (6 bases). The ends were cut back, 3 bases at V and 11 bases at J, with 16 bases in the middle. The CDR3 sequence is 13 residues long. Germline CDR1 LNHDA, CDR2 SQIVND (reference sequence). The CDR3 spells CASSMVQGRGAFF. In DNA form, the CDR3 reads TGTGCCAGTAGTATGGTACAGGGACGGGGCGCTTTCTTT.

This chain uses TRBV10-2 with TRBJ1-2; possibly TRBD1 for D (6 bases). The ends were cut back, 6 bases at V and 3 bases at J, with 8 bases in the middle. Germline assignment: CDR1 WSHSY and CDR2 SAAADI. This CDR3 spans 12 amino acids. This CDR3 is CASSQGYYGYTF. CDR3 coding DNA: TGCGCCAGCAGCCAGGGGTACTATGGCTACACCTTC.

The rearrangement joins TRBV4-1 to TRBJ1-5; 8 nucleotides align to TRBD1. Germline values: CDR1 MGHRA, CDR2 YSYEKL. The CDR3 consists of 15 residues. V shed 4 bases and J 4 bases; nucleotides not matched to a gene: 6. The CDR3 is CASSRSGQANQPQHF. DNA for the CDR3: TGCGCCAGCAGCCGATCGGGACAGGCAAATCAGCCCCAGCATTTT.

The J gene is TRBJ2-7, the V gene TRBV24-1; 10 nucleotides match TRBD2. The CDR3 length is 16 residues. Unmatched junction bases numbered 5, after V lost 2 bases and J lost 2 bases. Per germline, CDR1 KGHDR and CDR2 SFDVKD. CDR3 amino acids: CATSDSLAGAPYEQYF. The CDR3 bases are TGTGCCACCAGTGATTCGCTAGCGGGAGCACCCTACGAGCAGTACTTC.

The chain couples TRBV5-5 to TRBJ2-2; D ambiguous. Germline V gene sequence: CDR1 SGHKS, CDR2 YYEKEE (reference sequence). The CDR3 runs to 14 residues. V gave up 4 bases and J gave up 6 bases, with 13 bases separating them. The CDR3 sequence is CASSEALSPGELFF. The CDR3 DNA reads TGTGCCAGCAGCGAGGCCCTATCGCCCGGGGAGCTGTTTTTT.

This chain uses TRBV21-1 with TRBJ2-7; the table gives TRBD2 as D, unverified against the DNA. TRBV21-1 is described as a pseudogene. The CDR3 totals 16 residues. The CDR3 nucleotides read TGTGCCAGCAGCCGTGGGGGGTCGAGAAGCTCCTACGAGCAGTACTTC. This translates into CASSRGGSRSSYEQYF.